This TCR beta chain appears in the sequencing data of a study of blood T cell repertoires in COVID-19. The wider study: PBMCs, B-cell-depleted T cells, or T cells provided the cDNA or gDNA that made up the material.

The V and J ends lost 8 bases and 4 bases respectively, with 15 bases between them. Germline V gives CDR1 MNHEY, CDR2 SVGAGI. CDR3 length: 13 amino acids. Sequencing used immunoSEQ multiplex PCR; TCRdb keeps in-frame clones, though not all of them. The table shows fewer than 200,000 clones, with 70% to 90% occurring only once. This chain connects TRBV6-5 to TRBJ2-7, with D perhaps matching TRBD1 (5 bases). This TCR came from a woman of 80 years or more with acute or convalescent COVID-19. Sequenced input: peripheral blood. CDR3 nucleotides: TGTGCCAGCTCCACGCAGGGAAAATACGAGCAGTACTTC. This sequence encodes CASSTQGKYEQYF.